These 20 T cell receptor beta chains were all obtained from the same sample, sequenced in a study of PD-L1 blockade in urothelial cancer. TCRdb's table, derived via immunoSEQ multiplex PCR, lists solely in-frame clones and lacks some. The top ten clones hold approximately 3.8% of a sample with roughly 110,000 clones, 85% to 95% of them seen once. Described time point: peripheral blood 6 weeks after treatment start. This specimen consisted of PBMCs, obtained around atezolizumab (anti-PD-L1) treatment. The receptors stem from a man aged 55-75 years with urothelial cancer.

This clone was seen just once. The V and J genes are TRBV30 and TRBJ2-1; tentative D call: TRBD1 (5 bases). Germline V gene lookup returns CDR1 GTSNPN and CDR2 SVGIG (reference sequence). This CDR3 contains 13 residues. V was trimmed by 5 bases and J by 0 bases, leaving 8 bases between them. The CDR3 sequence: CAWDSSSYNEQFF. The DNA of the CDR3 is TGTGCCTGGGACAGCAGCTCCTACAATGAGCAGTTCTTC.

The chain joins TRBV6-1 to TRBJ1-5; D is possibly TRBD1 (5 bases). The CDR3 has 16 residues. The germline V and J ends were trimmed by 1 base and 3 bases, with 13 bases remaining between them. The germline CDR1 and CDR2 sequences are MNHNS and SASEGT. The CDR3 loop is CASSEEKDSLNQPQHF. The CDR3 DNA reads TGTGCCAGCAGTGAAGAAAAAGACAGTCTCAATCAGCCCCAGCATTTT.

The rearrangement links TRBV5-1 to TRBJ1-2, with 7 bases lining up with TRBD1. With 1 base clipped from V and 8 bases from J, the junction kept 11 bases outside the gene matches. The germline CDR1 and CDR2 sequences are SGHRS and YFSETQ. CDR3 length: 15 residues. CDR3 sequence: CASSLRGGDSSGYTF. CDR3 bases: TGCGCCAGCAGCTTGCGAGGGGGCGACAGTAGCGGCTACACCTTC.

The chain links TRBV6-1 to TRBJ2-7, with D possibly matching TRBD2 (6 bases). The CDR3 is 14 amino acids. The germline CDR1 and CDR2 sequences are MNHNS and SASEGT. Trimming cost V 3 bases and J 1 base, with 10 bases left between them. The CDR3 nucleotides read TGTGCCAGCAGTGAGGGAGGCTTTTCCTACGAGCAGTACTTC. Residues: CASSEGGFSYEQYF.

The chain couples TRBV6-6 to TRBJ1-2; maybe TRBD1 (6 bases). CDR1 and CDR2 (germline): MNHNY, SVGAGI (reference sequence). This CDR3 is built from 14 residues. V was cut by 5 bases and J by 3 bases, with 13 bases left in between. CDR3 amino acids: CASSPRQDYYGYTF. In nucleotides, the CDR3 is TGTGCCAGCAGTCCCCGACAGGACTACTATGGCTACACCTTC.

This clone has a single count. V gene TRBV27 combines with J gene TRBJ2-3, with 11 bases identical to TRBD1. Germline CDR1 MNHEY, CDR2 SMNVEV (reference sequence). The trim removed 3 bases at V and 11 bases at J, leaving 7 bases unmatched. The CDR3 runs to 14 residues. CDR3 region: CASSLGDRGLGQYF. CDR3 nucleotide sequence: TGTGCCAGCAGTTTGGGGGACAGGGGGTTAGGGCAGTATTTT.

The chain joins TRBV7-8 to TRBJ1-1, with D maybe TRBD1 (5 bases). CDR1 and CDR2 (germline): SGHVS, FQNEAQ. Trimming left V 3 bases short and J 0 bases short, with 14 bases between. The CDR3 length is 16 residues. CDR3 sequence: CASSLGGVHMNTEAFF. CDR3 nucleotide sequence: TGTGCCAGCAGCTTGGGGGGAGTTCACATGAACACTGAAGCTTTCTTT.

This sequence joins TRBV11-2 and TRBJ2-7, with 9 bases that match TRBD2. CDR1 is SGHAT and CDR2 is FQNNGV in the germline V gene. Trimming took 3 bases from V and 2 from J; bases not matched to a gene: 5. This CDR3 region has 15 residues. The CDR3 DNA reads TGTGCCAGCAGCTTGGGGCGGGGGGGGCCCTACGAGCAGTACTTC. Residues: CASSLGRGGPYEQYF.

This chain links TRBV7-3 with TRBJ2-3; no firm D call. Germline-derived CDR1 and CDR2 are SGHTA and FQGTGA. Trimming took off 4 bases at V and 4 bases at J, with 9 bases between the two ends. The CDR3 runs to 13 residues. In nucleotides, the CDR3 is TGTGCCAGCAGCTCTGATCACTCAGATACGCAGTATTTT. It yields the protein CASSSDHSDTQYF.

This rearrangement joins TRBV5-1 to TRBJ2-1; weak D call: TRBD1 (5 bases). The CDR3 has 14 amino acids. CDR1 is SGHRS, CDR2 YFSETQ, per germline. V was cut by 6 bases and J by 5 bases, with 15 bases left in between. For the CDR3, the DNA is TGCGCCAGCACCCCCCAGGGTGTGAACAATGAGCAGTTCTTC. It translates to CASTPQGVNNEQFF. Based on the CDR3 plus reference TRBV5-1 and TRBJ2-1, the full variable domain is KAGVTQTPRYLIKTRGQQVTLSCSPISGHRSVSWYQQTPGQGLQFLFEYFSETQRNKGNFPGRFSGRQFSNSRSEMNVSTLELGDSALYLCASTPQGVNNEQFFGPGTRLTVL.

CDR3 sequence: CASSAKDRGNYF. CDR3 DNA sequence: TGTGCCAGCAGCGCCAAGGACAGGGGGAATTACTTC. This chain links TRBV9 with TRBJ2-7; TRBD1 aligns across 10 bases. V lost 3 bases, J lost 13 bases, and 7 bases stayed unmatched. The CDR3 contains 12 residues. The germline V gene has CDR1 SGDLS and CDR2 YYNGEE.

This rearrangement joins TRBV30 to TRBJ1-5; TRBD1 matches at 9 bases. Germline trimming cut 6 bases from V and 3 bases from J; bases unmatched to any gene: 3. CDR1 is GTSNPN, CDR2 SVGIG, per germline (reference sequence). The CDR3 covers 13 residues. The CDR3 spells CACNRGPNQPQHF. CDR3 DNA: TGTGCCTGCAACAGGGGGCCCAATCAGCCCCAGCATTTT.

J is TRBJ2-2 and V is TRBV19, with D possibly being TRBD1 (6 bases). This CDR3 region has 15 residues. Germline values: CDR1 LNHDA, CDR2 SQIVND (reference sequence). V gave up 3 bases and J gave up 5 bases, with 13 bases separating them. DNA for the CDR3: TGTGCCAGTAGTATCACTAGAGGGGGAACCGGGGAGCTGTTTTTT. Translated, it gives CASSITRGGTGELFF.

J is TRBJ1-2 and V is TRBV5-5; 12 positions match TRBD1. V was pared by 2 bases and J by 9 bases, with 8 bases of the junction left unmatched. CDR3 length: 15 amino acids. The germline CDR1 and CDR2 sequences are SGHKS and YYEKEE (reference sequence). The CDR3 DNA reads TGTGCCAGCAGCTTCCTCGGAGGGACAGGGGGCAGCTACACCTTC. Translated, it gives CASSFLGGTGGSYTF.

This chain connects TRBV7-8 to TRBJ1-3; D is uncertain. With 3 bases removed from V and 2 bases from J, the gap between germline ends came to 11 bases. CDR1 is SGHVS and CDR2 is FQNEAQ in the germline V gene. The CDR3 has 15 amino acids. The CDR3 reads CASSFGSIPGNTIYF. CDR3 nucleotide sequence: TGTGCCAGCAGCTTCGGGTCGATCCCTGGAAACACCATATATTTT.

This clone was found once. CDR3 nucleotides: TGTGCCTTCCCGTACGAGCGGGAGGGGTCTGGGGCCAACGTCCTGACTTTC. This encodes CAFPYEREGSGANVLTF. The chain combines TRBV30 with TRBJ2-6; 10 bases align to TRBD2. With 7 bases clipped from V and 1 base from J, the junction kept 10 bases outside the gene matches. Germline V lookup: CDR1 GTSNPN, CDR2 SVGIG (reference sequence). There are 17 residues in the CDR3.

V usage is TRBV5-1 and J usage is TRBJ1-2, with a possible D match to TRBD1 (6 bases). Trimming shortened V by 4 bases and J by 8 bases, and 18 bases separated the two germline ends. This CDR3 has 14 residues. In germline, CDR1 is SGHRS, CDR2 YFSETQ. CDR3 DNA: TGCGCCAGCAGCCTTATGGGGGGGGCTGAGGGCTACACCTTC. It encodes CASSLMGGAEGYTF.

This clone was picked up one time. This chain joins TRBV12-2 and TRBJ1-5; the DNA was not compared with TRBD1, the D call given in the table. TRBV12-2 is reported as a pseudogene. This CDR3 has 16 amino acids. The CDR3 sequence is CASRLAFTDSNQPQHF. The CDR3 DNA sequence: TGTGCAAGTCGCTTAGCGTTCACAGATAGCAATCAGCCCCAGCATTTT.

The chain employs TRBV5-5 and TRBJ2-7; 9 nucleotides match TRBD1. The CDR3 length is 13 residues. Germline trimming cut 7 bases from V and 3 bases from J; bases unmatched to any gene: 5. The V gene's germline CDR1 is SGHKS and CDR2 YYEKEE (reference sequence). CDR3 sequence (DNA): TGTGCCAGCCACAGGGGGCAGGACTACGAGCAGTACTTC. This codes for CASHRGQDYEQYF.

The CDR3 bases are TGTGCCAGTAGCCTAAGACAGTTCACTGAAGCTTTCTTT. Translating it yields CASSLRQFTEAFF. V gene TRBV19 combines with J gene TRBJ1-1, with D maybe TRBD1 (5 bases). The CDR3 consists of 13 residues. Germline CDR1 LNHDA, CDR2 SQIVND (reference sequence). Between the trimmed V and J ends, which lost 6 bases and 4 bases, there was a span of 12 bases.